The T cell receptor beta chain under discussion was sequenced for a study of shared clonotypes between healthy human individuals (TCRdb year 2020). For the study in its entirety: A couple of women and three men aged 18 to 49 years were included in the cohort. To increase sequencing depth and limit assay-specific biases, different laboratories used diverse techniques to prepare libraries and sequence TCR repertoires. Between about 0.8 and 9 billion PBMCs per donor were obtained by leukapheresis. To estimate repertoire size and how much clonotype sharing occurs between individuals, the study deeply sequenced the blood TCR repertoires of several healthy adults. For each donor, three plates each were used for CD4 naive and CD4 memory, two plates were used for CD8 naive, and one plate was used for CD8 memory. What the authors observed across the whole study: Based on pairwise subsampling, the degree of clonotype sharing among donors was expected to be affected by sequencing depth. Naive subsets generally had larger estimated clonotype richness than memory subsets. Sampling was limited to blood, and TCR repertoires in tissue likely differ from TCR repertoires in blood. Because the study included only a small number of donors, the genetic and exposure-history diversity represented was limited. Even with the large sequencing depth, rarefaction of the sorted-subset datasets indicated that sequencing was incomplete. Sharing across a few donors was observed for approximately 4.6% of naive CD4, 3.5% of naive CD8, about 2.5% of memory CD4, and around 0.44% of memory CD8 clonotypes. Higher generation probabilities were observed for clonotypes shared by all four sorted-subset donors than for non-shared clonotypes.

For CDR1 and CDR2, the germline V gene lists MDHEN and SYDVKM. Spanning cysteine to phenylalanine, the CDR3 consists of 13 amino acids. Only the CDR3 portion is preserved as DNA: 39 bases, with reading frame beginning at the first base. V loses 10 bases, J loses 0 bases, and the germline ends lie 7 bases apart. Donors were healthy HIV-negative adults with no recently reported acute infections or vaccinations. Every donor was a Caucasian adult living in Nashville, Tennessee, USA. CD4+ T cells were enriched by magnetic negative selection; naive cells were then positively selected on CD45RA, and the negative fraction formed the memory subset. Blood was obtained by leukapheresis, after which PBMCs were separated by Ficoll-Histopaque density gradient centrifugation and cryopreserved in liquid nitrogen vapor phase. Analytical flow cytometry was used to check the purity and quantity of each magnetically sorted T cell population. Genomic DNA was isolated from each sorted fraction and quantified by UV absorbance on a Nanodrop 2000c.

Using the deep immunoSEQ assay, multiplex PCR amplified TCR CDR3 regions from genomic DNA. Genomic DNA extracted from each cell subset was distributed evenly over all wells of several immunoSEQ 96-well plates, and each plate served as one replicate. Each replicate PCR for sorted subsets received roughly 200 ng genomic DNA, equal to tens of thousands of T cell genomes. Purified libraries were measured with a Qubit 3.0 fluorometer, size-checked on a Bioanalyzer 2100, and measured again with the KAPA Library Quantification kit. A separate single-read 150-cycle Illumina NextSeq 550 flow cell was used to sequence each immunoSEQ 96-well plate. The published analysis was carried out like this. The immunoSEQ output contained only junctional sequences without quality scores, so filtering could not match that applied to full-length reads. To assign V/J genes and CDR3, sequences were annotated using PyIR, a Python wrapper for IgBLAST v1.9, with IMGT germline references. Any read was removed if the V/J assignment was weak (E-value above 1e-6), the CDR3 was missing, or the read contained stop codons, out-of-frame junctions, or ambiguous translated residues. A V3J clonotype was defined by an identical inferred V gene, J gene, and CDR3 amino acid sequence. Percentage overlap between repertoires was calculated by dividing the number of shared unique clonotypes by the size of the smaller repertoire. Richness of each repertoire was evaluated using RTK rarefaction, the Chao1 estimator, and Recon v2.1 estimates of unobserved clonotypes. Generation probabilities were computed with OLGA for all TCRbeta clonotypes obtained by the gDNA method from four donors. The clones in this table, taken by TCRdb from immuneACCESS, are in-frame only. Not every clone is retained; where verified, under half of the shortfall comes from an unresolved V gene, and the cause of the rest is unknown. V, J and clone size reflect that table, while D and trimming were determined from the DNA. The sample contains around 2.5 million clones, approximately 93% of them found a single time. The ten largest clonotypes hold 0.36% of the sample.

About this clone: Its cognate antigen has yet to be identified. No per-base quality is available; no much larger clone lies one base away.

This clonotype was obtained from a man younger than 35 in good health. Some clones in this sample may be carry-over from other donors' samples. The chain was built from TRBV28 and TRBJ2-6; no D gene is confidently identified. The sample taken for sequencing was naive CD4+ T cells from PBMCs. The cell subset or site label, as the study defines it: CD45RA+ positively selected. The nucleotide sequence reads TGTGCCATTGATGACTCTGGGGCCAACGTCCTGACTTTC. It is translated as CAIDDSGANVLTF.